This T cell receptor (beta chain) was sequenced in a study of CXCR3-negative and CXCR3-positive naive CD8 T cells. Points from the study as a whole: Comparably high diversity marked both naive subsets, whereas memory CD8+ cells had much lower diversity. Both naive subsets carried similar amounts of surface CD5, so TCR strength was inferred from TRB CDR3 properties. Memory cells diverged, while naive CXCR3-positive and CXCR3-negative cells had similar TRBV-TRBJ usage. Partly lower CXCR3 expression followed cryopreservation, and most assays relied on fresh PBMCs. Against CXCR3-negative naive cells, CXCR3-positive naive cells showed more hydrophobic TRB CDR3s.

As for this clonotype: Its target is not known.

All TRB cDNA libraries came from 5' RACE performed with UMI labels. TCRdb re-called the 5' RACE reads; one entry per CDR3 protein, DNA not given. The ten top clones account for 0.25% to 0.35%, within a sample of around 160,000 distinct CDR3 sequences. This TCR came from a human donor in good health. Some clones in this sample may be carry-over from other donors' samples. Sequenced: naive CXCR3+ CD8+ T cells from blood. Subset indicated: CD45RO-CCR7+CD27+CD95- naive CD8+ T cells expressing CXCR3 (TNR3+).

CDR3 region: CASTKREGLYNEQFF. J is TRBJ2-1 and V is TRBV27; as DNA is missing, the TRBD2 call by TCRdb cannot be tested. The CDR3 has 15 residues. In germline, CDR1 is MNHEY, CDR2 SMNVEV (reference sequence).